This record covers a single TCR beta chain. Clones were sequenced by immunoSEQ multiplex PCR, and TCRdb holds only the in-frame ones, with some missing. Of under 150,000 clones listed, 92% were seen once; the top ten hold about 10%. This record comes from a study of T cell responses to AZD1222 COVID-19 vaccine. The CDR3 extends over 15 amino acids. V was clipped by 5 bases and J by 10 bases; unmatched bases: 9. The V gene's germline CDR1 is SGHAT and CDR2 FQNNGV. The source is an adult who received the AZD1222 COVID-19 vaccine. This chain connects TRBV11-2 to TRBJ2-1, with 12 bases lining up with TRBD1. The sequencing used peripheral blood, collected 28 days after the second AZD1222 dose. CDR3 residues: CASSPLWDRGREQFF. DNA of the CDR3: TGTGCCAGCAGCCCCCTCTGGGACAGGGGGCGAGAGCAGTTCTTC.